Below are 5 T cell receptor beta chains sequenced from a single sample in a study of T cells in Graves' hyperthyroidism and ophthalmopathy. RNA transcripts gave rise to amplified TCR beta CDR3 regions. The HTBI primer set drove a first-round RT-PCR of the TCR CDR3. TCRdb independently ran MiXCR on the multiplex PCR reads; one entry per CDR3 protein. The table has roughly 200,000 distinct CDR3 sequences, around 16% seen once. The sequencing sample was made of blood. The receptor source for this set is a man aged 35 to 55 with Graves' hyperthyroidism.

The genes are TRBV4-2 and TRBJ1-6; TRBD1 agrees at 8 bases. The CDR3 runs to 16 residues. The V and J ends lost 6 bases and 7 bases, in that order; junction bases with no gene match: 11. Germline V gene sequence: CDR1 LGHNA, CDR2 YNFKEQ. The CDR3 DNA is TGTGCCAGCAGATCTAAGGACAGGGTCGGGAATTCACCCCTCCACTTT. Its translation: CASRSKDRVGNSPLHF.

V is TRBV11-2 and J is TRBJ2-2; D call uncertain. The CDR3 has 14 residues. Germline V CDR1 and CDR2: SGHAT, FQNNGV. The V end lost 7 bases, the J end lost 6 bases, and 15 bases lay between the germline ends. Here the CDR3 reads CASKNYGVSGELFF. CDR3 in DNA: TGTGCCAGCAAGAACTATGGGGTCTCCGGGGAGCTGTTTTTT.

There are many counts of this clonotype. This chain connects TRBV28 to TRBJ2-7; a weak D match, TRBD1 (5 bases). Germline CDR1 is MDHEN and CDR2 is SYDVKM. The CDR3 extends over 12 amino acids. V was cut by 6 bases and J by 1 base, with 7 bases left in between. The DNA for the CDR3 is TGTGCCAGCAGAAGGGGTTCCTACGAGCAGTACTTC. This sequence encodes CASRRGSYEQYF.

This clonotype was detected ten times or more. The rearrangement joins TRBV28 to TRBJ1-6, with D perhaps TRBD1 (6 bases). Germline CDR1 is MDHEN and CDR2 is SYDVKM. There are 15 residues in the CDR3. Trimming cost V 5 bases and J 7 bases, with 15 bases left between them. The CDR3 spells CASSPRTDQNSPLHF. For the CDR3, the DNA is TGTGCCAGCAGTCCAAGGACAGACCAGAATTCACCCCTCCACTTT.

In this sample, this clonotype turned up many times. V usage is TRBV6-2 or TRBV6-3 and J usage is TRBJ2-5; TRBD1 matches at 7 bases. V shed 8 bases, J shed 4 bases, and the junction held 7 bases outside the gene matches. This CDR3 comprises 13 residues. Germline V gene data show CDR1 as MNHEY and CDR2 as SVGEGT. The CDR3 bases are TGTGCCAGCTCGGGACAGAAAATAGAGACCCAGTACTTC. Protein sequence: CASSGQKIETQYF.